The rows below give T cell receptor beta chains drawn from one sample of a study of identical twins. Via MiXCR, TCRdb re-called the 5' RACE reads, giving one row per CDR3 protein. Of 200,000 to 250,000 distinct CDR3 sequences in the sample, roughly an eighth are singletons; the top ten hold 4%. The same sample was also used in a study of yellow fever vaccine responses in identical twins.

The source material was memory (CD45RO+) T cells sorted from blood. Source of these receptors: a young woman in good health. CDR3s leave out the opening cysteine and the closing phenylalanine or tryptophan.

TRBJ2-5 | TRBV7-9 | ASSLQGDSAKTQY
TRBJ2-5 | TRBV5-5 | ASSSGLAQETQY
TRBJ2-7 | TRBV27 | ASIGVVDRNYEQY
TRBJ2-3 | TRBV5-1 | ASSTGQVLDTQY
TRBJ2-1 | TRBV5-6 | ASSLPTGDNELF
TRBJ2-7 | TRBV5-6 | ASSFAGSNYEQY
TRBJ1-1 | TRBV10-1 | ASSDRGWGKEENTEAF
TRBJ2-1 | TRBV12-3/TRBV12-4 | ASSLGHGGGNEQF
TRBJ1-5 | TRBV10-2 | ASSELGGANQPQH
TRBJ2-7 | TRBV11-2 | ASSLGVMREQY
TRBJ2-1 | TRBV6-1 | ASSPSGSFRNEQF
TRBJ2-3 | TRBV20-1 | SADSRGGRGSDTQY
TRBJ2-1 | TRBV19 | ASSILSSSYNEQF
TRBJ2-2 | TRBV6-6 | ASRGQLTGELF
TRBJ2-7 | TRBV11-2 | ASSWTGSYEQY
TRBJ2-2 | TRBV7-3 | ASSSSTGSRTGELF
TRBJ2-5 | TRBV27 | TDPLGRKETQY
TRBJ2-2 | TRBV14 | ASSSQIYGELF
TRBJ2-3 | TRBV29-1 | SVDVENLDDTQY
TRBJ1-2 | TRBV29-1 | SVEVLGQYGYT
TRBJ1-4 | TRBV29-1 | STTGEGEKLF
TRBJ2-7 | TRBV29-1 | SVEESGVYEQY
TRBJ2-2 | TRBV6-2/TRBV6-3 | ASSLLLGQKNTGELF